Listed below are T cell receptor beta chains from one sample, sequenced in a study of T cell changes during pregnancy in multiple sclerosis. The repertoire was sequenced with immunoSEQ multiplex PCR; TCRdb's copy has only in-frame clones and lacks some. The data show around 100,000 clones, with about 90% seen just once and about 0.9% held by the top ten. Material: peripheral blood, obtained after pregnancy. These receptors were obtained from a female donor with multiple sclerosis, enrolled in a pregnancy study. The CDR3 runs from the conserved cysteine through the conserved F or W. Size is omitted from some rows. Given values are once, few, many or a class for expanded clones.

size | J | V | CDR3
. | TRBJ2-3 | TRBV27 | CASSSQKPTIADTQYF
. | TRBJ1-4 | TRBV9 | CASPQVKGKEKLFF
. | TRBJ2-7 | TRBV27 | CASSKTTGPYEQYF
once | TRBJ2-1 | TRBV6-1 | CASSETGTAPYNEQFF
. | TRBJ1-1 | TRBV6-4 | CASRRDRDFTEAFF
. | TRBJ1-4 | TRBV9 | CASSPRGLATNEKLFF
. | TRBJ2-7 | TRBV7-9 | CASSPEGTGGTQYF
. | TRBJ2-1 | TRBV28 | CASSLGLAGYNEQFF
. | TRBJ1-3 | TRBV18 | CASSPLRTASGNTIYF
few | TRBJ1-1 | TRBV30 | CAWSTGDGTEAFF
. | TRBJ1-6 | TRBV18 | CASCPRGDSPLHF
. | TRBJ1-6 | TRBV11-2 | CASSWGQVDYNSPLHF
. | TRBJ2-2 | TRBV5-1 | CASSLKTGGATGELFF
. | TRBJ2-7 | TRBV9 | CASSVGTSGGNEQYF
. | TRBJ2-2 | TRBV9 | CASSETSGGNTGELFF
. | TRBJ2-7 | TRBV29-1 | CSVEEEGTAYEQYF
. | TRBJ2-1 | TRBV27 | CASSFRGKGGLVINNEQFF
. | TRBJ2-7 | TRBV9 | CASSVSTSGYEQYF
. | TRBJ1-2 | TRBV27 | CASSSTGTGSNYGYTF
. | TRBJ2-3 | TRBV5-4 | CASSLPTGFSQDTQYF
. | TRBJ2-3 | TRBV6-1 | CASSLAGGRRDTQYF
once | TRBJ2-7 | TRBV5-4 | CASSLGDRTSYEQYF
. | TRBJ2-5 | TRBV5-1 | CASSFGRRFQETQYF
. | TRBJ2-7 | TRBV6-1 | CASSEGGHEQYF
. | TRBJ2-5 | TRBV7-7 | CASSLVGRGETQYF
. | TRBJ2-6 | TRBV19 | CASSILEGGVGANVLTF
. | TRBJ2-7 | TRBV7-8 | CASSLGGLAGAEGEQYF
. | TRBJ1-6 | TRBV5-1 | CASSFGSSYNSPLHF
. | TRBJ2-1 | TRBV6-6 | CASRIIAGGGLTEQFF
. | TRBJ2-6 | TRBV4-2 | CASSQGQGTSGANVLTF
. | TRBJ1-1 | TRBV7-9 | CASSLDRITEAFF
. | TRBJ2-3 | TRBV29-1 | CSVEQNTDTQYF
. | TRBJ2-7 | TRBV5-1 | CASTLGQGKDEQYF
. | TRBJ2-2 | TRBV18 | CASSPRTGGITGELFF
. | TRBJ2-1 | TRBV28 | CASSLQDRDDEQFF
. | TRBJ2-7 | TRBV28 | CASRHPSGLEQYF
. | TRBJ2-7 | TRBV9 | CASSVEGTGAEQYF
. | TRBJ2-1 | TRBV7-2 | CASSPPGGFRLSEQFF
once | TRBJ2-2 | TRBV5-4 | CASSLAVTGELFF
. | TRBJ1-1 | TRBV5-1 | CASSLGAGGANTEAFF
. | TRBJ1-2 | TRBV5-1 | CASSSGQVQTF
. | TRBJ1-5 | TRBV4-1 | CASSQTPYSNQPQHF
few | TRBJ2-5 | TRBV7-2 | CASSNRGRAEETQYF
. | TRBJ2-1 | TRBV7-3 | CASSLQISSYNEQFF
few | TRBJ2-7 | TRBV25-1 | CASSEHRDTDVSYEQYF
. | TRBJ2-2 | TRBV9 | CASSKRTGSDTGELFF
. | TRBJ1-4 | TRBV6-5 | CASSYYRGYNEKLFF
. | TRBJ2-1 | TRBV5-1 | CASSFRGDEQFF
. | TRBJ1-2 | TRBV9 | CASSPGRGTGYGYTF
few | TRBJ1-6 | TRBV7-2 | CASSLGPTTVEPLHF
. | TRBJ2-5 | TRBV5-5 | CASSLGQAPQETQYF
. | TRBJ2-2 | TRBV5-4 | CASSLRQGIGELFF
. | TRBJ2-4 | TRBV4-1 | CASGHGEIDIQYF
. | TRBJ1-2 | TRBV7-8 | CASSLRDTLYGYTF
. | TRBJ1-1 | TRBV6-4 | CASSEQVGTEAFF
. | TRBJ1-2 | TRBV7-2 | CASSLDSRTLGSGYTF
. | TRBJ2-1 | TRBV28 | CASSSPYGLAGGPAIYNEQFF